The 13 T cell receptor beta chains presented below share a single source sample, sequenced in a study of T cells in Graves' hyperthyroidism and ophthalmopathy. TCR beta CDR3 regions were amplified from RNA. HTBI primers were the set used in a first-round RT-PCR of the TCR CDR3. One entry per CDR3 protein, called by TCRdb with MiXCR from the multiplex PCR reads. The sample records under 700,000 distinct CDR3 sequences, about half being singletons. What was sequenced was peripheral blood or thyroid tissue (not recorded which). These receptor sequences come from a woman under 30 with Graves' hyperthyroidism.

The chain is built from TRBV7-9 and TRBJ2-7; D is undetermined. Trimming left V 5 bases short and J 9 bases short, with 14 bases between. The CDR3 consists of 12 residues. Germline CDR1 SEHNR, CDR2 FQNEAQ (reference sequence). CDR3 nucleotide sequence: TGTGCCAGCAGCGCCGACCGCTCTGGGCAGTACTTC. This gives the protein CASSADRSGQYF. The variable domain in full, completed from reference TRBV7-9 and TRBJ2-7, reads DTGVSQNPRHKITKRGQNVTFRCDPISEHNRLYWYRQTLGQGPEFLTYFQNEAQLEKSRLLSDRFSAERPKGSFSTLEIQRTEQGDSAMYLCASSADRSGQYFGPGTRLTVT.

J is TRBJ2-5 and V is TRBV11-2; TRBD2 might be the D (6 bases). CDR1 and CDR2 (germline): SGHAT, FQNNGV. This CDR3 has 14 residues. The ends were cut back, 7 bases at V and 1 base at J, with 13 bases in the middle. The CDR3 DNA sequence: TGTGCCAGCATTCTGACTAGGACCCAAGAGACCCAGTACTTC. It specifies CASILTRTQETQYF. The full variable domain, with the rest looked up from reference TRBV11-2 and TRBJ2-5, is EAGVAQSPRYKIIEKRQSVAFWCNPISGHATLYWYQQILGQGPKLLIQFQNNGVVDDSQLPKDRFSAERLKGVDSTLKIQPAKLEDSAVYLCASILTRTQETQYFGPGTRLLVL.

The chain combines TRBV7-2 with TRBJ2-7; 8 nucleotides match TRBD1. V lost 5 bases to trimming and J lost 9 bases; unmatched junction nucleotides: 6. Germline loops: CDR1 SGHTA, CDR2 FQGNSA. The CDR3 spans 12 residues. CDR3 in amino acids: CASSADRATQYF. CDR3 sequence (DNA): TGTGCCAGCAGCGCGGACAGGGCTACGCAGTACTTC.

This clonotype has a count of ten or more. The chain couples TRBV2 to TRBJ2-5, with TRBD2 matching over 7 bases. V lost 6 bases to trimming and J lost 5 bases; unmatched junction nucleotides: 6. CDR1 is SNHLY and CDR2 is FYNNEI in the germline V gene. The CDR3 is made up of 13 amino acids. The CDR3 spells CASRTSRWETQYF. The CDR3 coding sequence is TGTGCCAGCAGGACTAGCCGCTGGGAGACCCAGTACTTC.

DNA for the CDR3: TGTGCCAGCAGTCCAGGGACCTCAACGACTGAAGCTTTCTTT. The encoded protein is CASSPGTSTTEAFF. This chain connects TRBV7-6 to TRBJ1-1; perhaps TRBD1 as D (5 bases). The CDR3 contains 14 residues. Germline loops: CDR1 SGHVS, CDR2 FNYEAQ. V was clipped by 6 bases and J by 5 bases, with 16 bases between them.

The gene calls are TRBV6-1 and TRBJ1-2; weak D call: TRBD1 (5 bases). The CDR3 totals 13 residues. The V gene's germline CDR1 is MNHNS and CDR2 SASEGT. V was shortened by 6 bases and J by 4 bases, with 12 bases between the two germline ends. The CDR3 reads CASSSGFAYGYTF. As DNA, the CDR3 is TGTGCCAGCAGCTCAGGGTTCGCCTATGGCTACACCTTC.

The chain has TRBV6-1 and TRBJ1-1, with D unresolved. Germline CDR1 and CDR2: MNHNS and SASEGT. The germline V and J ends were trimmed by 2 bases and 8 bases, with 12 bases remaining between them. This CDR3 is 13 amino acids long. The CDR3 nucleotides read TGTGCCAGCAGTGAACAAGTAGGGAACGAAGCTTTCTTT. Amino acid sequence: CASSEQVGNEAFF.

This clonotype was seen once. A much larger clone lies one base from this, so it may be a read error. The J gene is TRBJ1-2, the V gene TRBV7-9; D remains unclear. Trimming stripped 4 bases from V and 5 bases from J, with 14 bases between. The germline V gene has CDR1 SEHNR and CDR2 FQNEAQ (reference sequence). The CDR3 consists of 14 residues. The CDR3 is CASSSHHNGYGYTF. As DNA, the CDR3 is TGTGCCAGCAGCTCCCACCATAACGGGTATGGCTACACCTTC.

This clonotype was seen only once. This chain uses TRBV12-5 with TRBJ1-3, with D unclear. Per germline, CDR1 LGHNT and CDR2 FRNRAP. The CDR3 has 13 residues. Trimming stripped 3 bases from V and 8 bases from J, with 11 bases between. Written as DNA, the CDR3 is TGTGCTAGTGGTTTTGGGCCGGCGGACACCATATATTTT. This codes for CASGFGPADTIYF.

V is TRBV2 and J is TRBJ2-3; D remains ambiguous. The CDR3 covers 14 residues. V lost 2 bases and J lost 2, with 8 bases in between. CDR1 is SNHLY and CDR2 is FYNNEI in the germline V gene. The CDR3 protein is CASSELIHTDTQYF. The CDR3 nucleotides read TGTGCCAGCAGTGAATTGATTCACACAGATACGCAGTATTTT.

In this sample, this clonotype turned up a few times. This rearrangement joins TRBV2 to TRBJ1-4, with D uncertain. The V gene lost 2 bases and the J gene lost 4 bases, with 11 bases spanning the gap. Germline-derived CDR1 and CDR2 are SNHLY and FYNNEI. The CDR3 sequence is 15 residues long. CDR3 DNA sequence: TGTGCCAGCAGTGAATTACAGCAGTTTAATGAAAAACTGTTTTTT. This encodes CASSELQQFNEKLFF.

This clonotype showed up just a few times. The chain uses TRBV7-9 and TRBJ1-6; D call uncertain. Trimming cost V 9 bases and J 5 bases, with 17 bases left between them. The CDR3 has 15 residues. Germline CDR1 is SEHNR and CDR2 is FQNEAQ (reference sequence). CDR3 region: CASTIAREDNSPLHF. The CDR3 DNA is TGTGCCAGTACCATAGCCCGGGAGGATAATTCACCCCTCCACTTT.

This clonotype has a count of ten or more. The chain has TRBV2 and TRBJ1-6; D is unresolved. Germline loops: CDR1 SNHLY, CDR2 FYNNEI. The germline V and J ends were trimmed by 1 base and 8 bases, with 9 bases remaining between them. The CDR3 is 14 residues long. Written as DNA, the CDR3 is TGTGCCAGCAGTGAAGTTGGAGAGGATTCACCCCTCCACTTT. Translation gives CASSEVGEDSPLHF.